The subject of this entry is one TCR beta chain. At the deep level, the assay was run. Over several immunoSEQ plates, each subset's genomic DNA was distributed in even portions. The assay was immunoSEQ multiplex PCR, and TCRdb's table has in-frame clones only and misses some. The table lists some 2,000,000 clones, roughly 94% of them singletons. CDR1 is SGHVS, CDR2 FQNEAQ, per germline. Trimming took 1 base from V and 2 from J; bases not matched to a gene: 4. CDR3 length: 16 residues. This sample is drawn from a study of shared clonotypes between healthy human individuals. CD45RO negativity and positive selection for CCR7 defined naive CD8 cells, a population that excluded terminally differentiated effector memory CD45RA+ cells.

This chain links TRBV7-8 with TRBJ2-7; 11 bases agree with TRBD2. This sequence was found in a man between 18 and 29 years old in good health. Material for sequencing was naive CD8+ T cells sorted from blood. CDR3 sequence: CASSLGGLADAYEQYF. For the CDR3, the DNA is TGTGCCAGCAGCTTAGGGGGACTAGCGGATGCCTACGAGCAGTACTTC.